Following are 26 T cell receptor beta chains from one sample sequenced in a study of shared clonotypes between healthy human individuals. The naive CD8 subset, CD45RO-negative cells positively selected for CCR7, excluded terminally differentiated effector memory CD45RA+ cells. The repertoire was sequenced with immunoSEQ multiplex PCR; TCRdb's copy has only in-frame clones and lacks some. The table shows approximately 1.9 million clones, with approximately 92% occurring only once. The specimen was naive CD8+ T cells from PBMCs. The receptors stem from a man aged 18 to 35 in good health. Some clones in this sample may be carry-over from other donors' samples.

The gene calls are TRBV5-4 and TRBJ2-7; no clear D. The CDR3 is 15 amino acids. Germline assignment: CDR1 SGHNT and CDR2 YYREEE (reference sequence). The V and J ends lost 0 bases and 2 bases respectively, with 12 bases between them. The CDR3 reads CASSLGPSTTYEQYF. As DNA, the CDR3 is TGTGCCAGCAGCTTGGGCCCATCGACGACCTACGAGCAGTACTTC.

In DNA, the CDR3 is TGTGCCACCAAGACCCGGGACGGACAAGAGACCCAGTACTTC. Encoded protein: CATKTRDGQETQYF. The chain recombines TRBV27 with TRBJ2-5; D tentatively fits TRBD1 or TRBD2 (5 bases each). V lost 10 bases, J lost 2 bases, and 17 bases lay in between. This CDR3 is 14 amino acids long. Germline V gives CDR1 MNHEY, CDR2 SMNVEV (reference sequence).

J is TRBJ2-7 and V is TRBV27; 11 nucleotides agree with TRBD2. The CDR3 is made up of 15 amino acids. CDR1 is MNHEY and CDR2 is SMNVEV in the germline V gene (reference sequence). The V segment lost 5 bases and the J segment 3 bases; nucleotides outside the gene matches: 6. CDR3 loop: CASSPSGTSGYEQYF. The CDR3 coding sequence is TGTGCCAGCAGTCCCTCCGGGACTAGCGGCTACGAGCAGTACTTC.

This chain links TRBV30 with TRBJ1-6; no reliable D call. The CDR3 loop spans 16 amino acids. The V end was cut by 4 bases, the J end by 9 bases, with 22 bases between. Germline CDR1 GTSNPN, CDR2 SVGIG (reference sequence). The CDR3 reads CAWNTDEAPKSSPLHF. In nucleotides, the CDR3 is TGTGCCTGGAATACCGACGAAGCCCCAAAGAGTTCACCCCTCCACTTT.

The rearrangement uses TRBV6-6 and TRBJ2-1; D possibly corresponds to TRBD2 (5 bases). The germline gives CDR1 MNHNY, CDR2 SVGAGI (reference sequence). V lost 4 bases, J lost 7 bases, and 17 bases lay in between. This CDR3 contains 15 residues. CDR3 in DNA: TGTGCCAGCAGTTCCGGCCCGGGGTGGTATAATGAGCAGTTCTTC. Residues: CASSSGPGWYNEQFF.

This chain uses TRBV13 with TRBJ2-7; 7 bases line up with TRBD1. The CDR3 covers 12 residues. The J segment lost 6 bases and the V segment lost 5 bases, leaving 4 bases of the junction unmatched. The V gene's germline CDR1 is PRHDT and CDR2 FYEKMQ (reference sequence). CDR3 sequence: CASSPDRVEQYF. CDR3 nucleotide sequence: TGTGCCAGCAGCCCCGACAGGGTCGAGCAGTACTTC.

This chain joins TRBV28 and TRBJ2-7; 12 positions agree with TRBD2. The CDR3 totals 14 residues. With 8 bases clipped from V and 2 bases from J, the junction kept 4 bases outside the gene matches. Germline assignment: CDR1 MDHEN and CDR2 SYDVKM. Here the CDR3 reads CASLLAGGPYEQYF. Here the CDR3 DNA reads TGTGCCAGCCTTCTAGCGGGAGGGCCCTACGAGCAGTACTTC.

Worth noting for this clone: This CDR3 is also generated by other DNA sequences in the sample. V gene TRBV5-1 combines with J gene TRBJ2-7, with D perhaps TRBD2 (5 bases). V was trimmed by 4 bases and J by 3 bases, leaving 14 bases between them. CDR3 length: 14 amino acids. The V gene's germline CDR1 is SGHRS and CDR2 YFSETQ. The CDR3 protein is CASSLEGGVYEQYF. As DNA, the CDR3 is TGCGCCAGCAGCCTGGAAGGAGGCGTCTACGAGCAGTACTTC. The entire variable domain, with the rest obtained from reference TRBV5-1 and TRBJ2-7, is as follows: KAGVTQTPRYLIKTRGQQVTLSCSPISGHRSVSWYQQTPGQGLQFLFEYFSETQRNKGNFPGRFSGRQFSNSRSEMNVSTLELGDSALYLCASSLEGGVYEQYFGPGTRLTVT.

V gene TRBV30 combines with J gene TRBJ1-5, with D hard to call. V dropped 0 bases and J dropped 3 bases, with 9 bases sitting between them. The CDR3 sequence is 14 residues long. In germline, CDR1 is GTSNPN, CDR2 SVGIG (reference sequence). CDR3 sequence reads: CAWSVRNLNQPQHF. Here the CDR3 DNA reads TGTGCCTGGAGTGTACGGAATCTCAATCAGCCCCAGCATTTT.

This chain links TRBV10-2 with TRBJ2-7, with 14 bases that match TRBD2. J was trimmed by 4 bases and V by 8 bases; bases with no gene match: 25. CDR3 size: 21 residues. CDR1 and CDR2 (germline): WSHSY, SAAADI. The CDR3 nucleotides read TGCGCCAGCGGAGGGACTAGCGGGAGTAGTCACTTAGTGTCGATCGCTTACGAGCAGTACTTC. It yields the protein CASGGTSGSSHLVSIAYEQYF.

This chain joins TRBV6-5 and TRBJ2-5; TRBD2 matches 8 bases. CDR1 MNHEY and CDR2 SVGAGI come from the germline V gene. V lost 4 bases and J lost 5; bases outside the gene matches: 12. CDR3 length: 16 residues. The CDR3 is CASSSGERESLETQYF. In nucleotides, the CDR3 is TGTGCCAGCAGTTCCGGTGAGCGGGAGTCGTTGGAGACCCAGTACTTC.

The chain uses TRBV28 and TRBJ2-5; TRBD2 matches 8 bases. J lost 3 bases, V lost 7 bases, and 10 bases had no gene match. Germline V lookup: CDR1 MDHEN, CDR2 SYDVKM. This CDR3 comprises 15 residues. This CDR3 is CASTLVSGNEETQYF. In nucleotides, the CDR3 is TGTGCCAGCACCCTGGTTAGCGGGAACGAAGAGACCCAGTACTTC.

This clone came up once. The chain carries TRBV13 and TRBJ1-3; D remains unclear. The CDR3 covers 16 residues. Looked up from germline, CDR1 is PRHDT and CDR2 is FYEKMQ (reference sequence). The V and J ends lost 1 base and 8 bases respectively, with 18 bases between them. The chain's CDR3 is CASSLAVGGSPDTIYF. The CDR3, as DNA: TGTGCCAGCAGCTTAGCAGTCGGCGGTTCCCCGGACACCATATATTTT.

The chain has TRBV2 and TRBJ1-1; maybe TRBD1 (6 bases). Trimming shortened V by 3 bases and J by 0 bases, and 8 bases separated the two germline ends. This CDR3 contains 14 residues. Per the germline V gene, CDR1 is SNHLY and CDR2 is FYNNEI. The CDR3 region is CASSDGTLNTEAFF. The CDR3 DNA reads TGTGCCAGCAGTGACGGGACACTGAACACTGAAGCTTTCTTT.

The gene calls are TRBV28 and TRBJ1-2; TRBD1 aligns across 7 bases. Germline V gene sequence: CDR1 MDHEN, CDR2 SYDVKM. The CDR3 contains 14 residues. V was pared by 3 bases and J by 4 bases, with 5 bases of the junction left unmatched. CDR3 nucleotides: TGTGCCAGCAGTTTCCGGGCAGGGGGCTATGGCTACACCTTC. It is translated as CASSFRAGGYGYTF.

V is TRBV4-1 and J is TRBJ2-7; D is unresolved. CDR3 length equals 13 residues. Deletions cut 0 bases from V and 3 bases from J, with 6 bases between. Per germline, CDR1 MGHRA and CDR2 YSYEKL. Written as DNA, the CDR3 is TGCGCCAGCAGCCAAGATAGGTTCTACGAGCAGTACTTC. Protein sequence: CASSQDRFYEQYF.

The chain is built from TRBV4-3 and TRBJ2-1; 9 bases agree with TRBD2. V gave up 0 bases and J gave up 10 bases; unmatched junction bases: 13. Germline CDR1 is LGHNA and CDR2 is YSLEER. The CDR3 has 17 residues. CDR3 sequence reads: CASSQDRWREGLGEQFF. The CDR3 bases are TGCGCCAGCAGCCAAGATCGGTGGCGGGAGGGCCTTGGAGAGCAGTTCTTC.

This clone was observed once. The J gene is TRBJ1-4, the V gene TRBV7-3; D not certain. Germline V gene data show CDR1 as SGHTA and CDR2 as FQGTGA. The CDR3 totals 15 residues. Deletions cut 2 bases from V and 2 bases from J, with 9 bases between. CDR3 coding DNA: TGTGCCAGCAGCTTAGGGGTGGGGACTAATGAAAAACTGTTTTTT. Protein sequence: CASSLGVGTNEKLFF.

This sequence joins TRBV13 and TRBJ2-7; 8 bases agree with TRBD1. The CDR3 length is 14 residues. Germline values: CDR1 PRHDT, CDR2 FYEKMQ (reference sequence). With V trimmed by 3 bases and J by 3 bases, 4 bases remained unmatched. This CDR3 is CASSFSRGLYEQYF. The CDR3, as DNA: TGTGCCAGCAGCTTCTCCAGGGGGCTCTACGAGCAGTACTTC.

This clone has more than one count but fewer than ten. The chain uses TRBV7-9 and TRBJ2-1; D call uncertain. This CDR3 is 11 amino acids long. The V gene's germline CDR1 is SEHNR and CDR2 FQNEAQ (reference sequence). V shed 8 bases and J shed 9 bases, with 11 bases lying between them. The CDR3 loop reads CASFSFIEQFF. The CDR3 DNA is TGTGCCAGCTTCTCGTTTATTGAGCAGTTCTTC.

This clone was found a few times. The V gene is TRBV27, the J gene TRBJ2-2; D remains unclear. Germline CDR1 and CDR2: MNHEY and SMNVEV (reference sequence). Trimming pared 6 bases from V and 3 bases from J, leaving 5 bases between. CDR3 length: 12 amino acids. The CDR3 region is CASRVDTGELFF. The CDR3 nucleotides are TGTGCCAGCAGAGTAGACACCGGGGAGCTGTTTTTT.

V usage is TRBV7-9 and J usage is TRBJ2-2; D is ambiguous. This CDR3 has 16 amino acids. Trimming took 4 bases from V and 4 from J, leaving 16 bases between them. From germline, CDR1 is SEHNR and CDR2 FQNEAQ (reference sequence). The CDR3 DNA reads as TGTGCCAGCAGCTCTCGTGTCAGGATCGGCACCGGGGAGCTGTTTTTT. As protein: CASSSRVRIGTGELFF.

The chain links TRBV4-1 to TRBJ1-2, with TRBD1 matching 8 bases. V was clipped by 0 bases and J by 2 bases; unmatched bases: 11. CDR3 length: 18 residues. Germline V gene sequence: CDR1 MGHRA, CDR2 YSYEKL. The CDR3, as DNA: TGCGCCAGCAGCCAAGAGCCCGGGGGGACAGGAGCGAACTATGGCTACACCTTC. Its translation is CASSQEPGGTGANYGYTF.

This chain uses TRBV6-5 with TRBJ2-1; 10 bases fit TRBD2. Germline V gene data show CDR1 as MNHEY and CDR2 as SVGAGI. J was trimmed by 9 bases and V by 8 bases; bases with no gene match: 7. CDR3 size: 13 residues. CDR3 coding DNA: TGTGCCAGCGGAGTAGCGGGAGGCATTGAGCAGTTCTTC. Its translation: CASGVAGGIEQFF.

This clone has more than one count but fewer than ten. V and J are TRBV29-1 and TRBJ1-1; D unresolved. V lost 7 bases and J lost 7, with 13 bases in between. This CDR3 comprises 11 residues. The germline V gene encodes CDR1 SQVTM and CDR2 ANQGSEA. Written as DNA, the CDR3 is TGCAGCGGCGACTCGGACGGTGAAGCTTTCTTT. Translation: CSGDSDGEAFF. The whole variable domain, filled in from reference TRBV29-1 and TRBJ1-1, reads SAVISQKPSRDICQRGTSLTIQCQVDSQVTMMFWYRQQPGQSLTLIATANQGSEATYESGFVIDKFPISRPNLTFSTLTVSNMSPEDSSIYLCSGDSDGEAFFGQGTRLTVV.

The rearrangement links TRBV9 to TRBJ2-2; 11 positions match TRBD2. With V trimmed by 4 bases and J by 0 bases, 14 bases remained unmatched. The CDR3 consists of 20 residues. Germline V gene lookup returns CDR1 SGDLS and CDR2 YYNGEE. The CDR3 is CASSIPSGTSGLPNTGELFF. CDR3 nucleotides: TGTGCCAGCAGCATCCCCTCCGGGACTAGCGGATTACCGAACACCGGGGAGCTGTTTTTT.